The following is a T cell receptor beta chain sequence with its context. Its specificity is not known. The germline V gene encodes CDR1 LGHNA and CDR2 YNFKEQ. V was cut by 4 bases and J by 0 bases, with 16 bases left in between. The CDR3 is 16 residues long. All patients were untreated before thyroid surgery. This entry belongs to a study of metastatic and nonmetastatic thyroid tumors. Study overall: Where malignant and benign thyroid patients were concerned, repertoires were compared across blood and tumor or nodule tissue.

Whole-study findings and limits: It was reportedly found that TCR beta diversity was significantly higher in malignant thyroid tumors than in benign nodules, a difference seen in both blood and tumor samples.

Original analysis: What underpinned the distant-metastasis classifier for papillary thyroid cancer was the set of CDR3 differences across clinicopathological groups. With MiXCR, TCRdb called clones anew from the PCR reads. V and J calls and clone size were set by TCRdb, not the authors. The sample has about 28,000 clones; 15% to 20% are singletons. The clonotype originates from a female donor with papillary thyroid cancer or a benign thyroid nodule (not recorded which). Some clones in this sample may be carry-over from other donors' samples. The rearrangement uses TRBV4-2 and TRBJ2-7; possibly TRBD1 or TRBD2 for D (5 bases each). Sequenced input: blood. CDR3 in amino acids: CASSPRVGGISYEQYF. The CDR3 DNA reads as TGTGCCAGCAGCCCAAGAGTTGGGGGAATCTCCTACGAGCAGTACTTC.